This T cell receptor beta chain was captured in a study of graft-versus-host responses after intestinal transplantation. Study-level information: Anti-thymocyte globulin was used for induction in all recipients, who then took tacrolimus and steroids for 2 to 4 years.

The CDR3 extends over 14 amino acids. Germline assignment: CDR1 KGHSH and CDR2 LQKENI. The V end lost 1 base, the J end lost 6 bases, and 12 bases lay between the germline ends. Assay used: immunoSEQ multiplex PCR; TCRdb lists only in-frame clones, some missing. Among about 97,000 clones listed, over 75% were seen once. This chain links TRBV18 with TRBJ2-5; D may be TRBD2 (6 bases). The sequencing used PBMCs, collected just under 460 days after intestinal transplant. The receptor's source is a human patient who received an intestinal transplant, so some T cells may come from the graft donor. The CDR3 region has the DNA TGTGCCAGCTCACCACGACGGGACTCGCAGACCCAGTACTTC. Encoded protein: CASSPRRDSQTQYF.